The table lists the clone carrying this TCR beta chain with many counts. Its antigen is unidentified. The sample originates from a study of blood T cells in healthy people across ages. The wider study: In model experiments, template switching was able to capture about one barcoded beta molecule for every two T cells that were present. Study-wide points: Diversity estimated from one million T cells was considered an underestimate. Long-lived and aged donors differed, with more naive CD4+ cells and higher diversity in the long-lived.

Together with a sample-barcoded 5' primer, a J-beta primer mix was included in a second PCR lasting about 6 to 11 cycles. Template switching added a 12-random-nucleotide identifier to every cDNA molecule. TCRdb analysed the 5' RACE reads with MiXCR anew, one entry per CDR3 protein. The sample consists of 600,000 or so distinct CDR3 sequences, less than 35% of them appearing once. This TCR was sampled from a woman over 75 in good health. Input material: blood.

In DNA, the CDR3 is TGCGCCAGCCCCGTAGGCCCCACCCACAATGAGCAGTTCTTC. Its protein is CASPVGPTHNEQFF. The rearrangement joins TRBV5-1 to TRBJ2-1, with unresolved D. Germline loops: CDR1 SGHRS, CDR2 YFSETQ. Trimming removed 7 bases from V and 5 bases from J, with 16 bases in between. The CDR3 is 14 amino acids.